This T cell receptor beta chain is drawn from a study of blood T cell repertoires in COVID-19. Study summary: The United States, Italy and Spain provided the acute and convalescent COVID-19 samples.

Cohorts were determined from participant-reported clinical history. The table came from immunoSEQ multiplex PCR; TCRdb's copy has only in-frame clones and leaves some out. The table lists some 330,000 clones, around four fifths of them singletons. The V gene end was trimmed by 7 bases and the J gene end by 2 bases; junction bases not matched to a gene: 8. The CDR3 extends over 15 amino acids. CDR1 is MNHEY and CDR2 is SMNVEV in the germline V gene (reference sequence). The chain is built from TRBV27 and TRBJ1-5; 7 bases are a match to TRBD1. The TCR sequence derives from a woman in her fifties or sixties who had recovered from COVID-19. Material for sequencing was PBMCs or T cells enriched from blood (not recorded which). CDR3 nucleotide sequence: TGTGCCAGCACTCCAAATGGACAGGGCAATCAGCCCCAGCATTTT. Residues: CASTPNGQGNQPQHF.